This entry is about one T cell receptor beta chain. Its antigen is unknown. Every sample had a minimum of 6 million PBMCs isolated. The data belong to a study of blood T cells in healthy people across ages. With a J-beta primer mix and a sample-barcoded 5' primer, a second PCR ran about 7 to 12 cycles. Using its own MiXCR run on the 5' RACE reads, TCRdb lists one record per CDR3 protein. The table has some 370,000 distinct CDR3 sequences, about 49% seen once; the top ten hold over 40%. Whole-study findings and limits: Roughly linear declines in TCR beta diversity per million T cells occurred with age. From one million sequenced T cells, diversity estimates were lower bounds.

The origin of this receptor is a man between 60 and 75 years old in good health. What was sequenced was blood.

This CDR3 reads CATTGLAGLSHNEQFF. CDR3 nucleotides: TGTGCCACCACGGGGCTAGCGGGATTGAGTCACAATGAGCAGTTCTTC. The rearrangement uses TRBV3-1 and TRBJ2-1; TRBD2 aligns across 9 bases. This CDR3 region has 16 residues. V dropped 10 bases and J dropped 5; count of bases not matched to a gene: 15. Germline CDR1 is LGHDT and CDR2 is YNNKEL (reference sequence).